This T cell receptor beta chain was obtained from a study of cytomegalovirus exposure and HLA in healthy donors. The V gene's germline CDR1 is SGHTA and CDR2 FQGTGA. J gave up 3 bases and V 6 bases, and 4 bases lay outside the gene matches. The CDR3 covers 13 residues. Study observations and caveats: Most TCRs appeared rarely, but some public TCRs recurred in many donors.

Points on this clone: What it binds is not known.

The PCR had 60 Vbeta and 13 Jbeta primers. The assay was immunoSEQ multiplex PCR, and TCRdb's table has in-frame clones only and misses some. Among around 100,000 clones listed, roughly 70% were seen once. The source is a man between 50 and 59 years old in good health and CMV-seronegative. Specimen: PBMCs. V is TRBV7-3 and J is TRBJ1-2, with 7 bases that match TRBD1. This chain's CDR3 is CASSSGTDYGYTF. The CDR3 bases are TGTGCCAGCAGTTCCGGGACAGACTATGGCTACACCTTC.